The 27 T cell receptor beta chains below were found in one sample sequenced in a study of blood T cell repertoires in COVID-19. Produced via immunoSEQ multiplex PCR; TCRdb's table is partial and in-frame only. The sample has over 95,000 clones; approximately 90% are singletons. The source material was peripheral blood. The receptors originated from a human donor with acute or convalescent COVID-19. The donor label of this sample is uncertain.

The V and J genes are TRBV5-1 and TRBJ1-3; 12 bases agree with TRBD1. V was clipped by 4 bases and J by 0 bases; unmatched bases: 11. The germline CDR1 and CDR2 sequences are SGHRS and YFSETQ. This CDR3 contains 19 residues. The CDR3 nucleotides are TGCGCCAGCAGCGGGGGGACAGGGGGCCCGAACTTCTCTGGAAACACCATATATTTT. Translating it yields CASSGGTGGPNFSGNTIYF.

The genes are TRBV4-1 and TRBJ1-1; a possible D gene is TRBD1 (5 bases). This CDR3 has 13 amino acids. The V and J ends lost 0 bases and 11 bases respectively, with 13 bases between them. Germline-derived CDR1 and CDR2 are MGHRA and YSYEKL. The CDR3 protein is CASSQEGVARAFF. CDR3 bases: TGCGCCAGCAGCCAAGAAGGGGTGGCTCGCGCTTTCTTT.

The chain combines TRBV25-1 with TRBJ2-3, with D possibly matching TRBD2 (5 bases). The CDR3 covers 12 residues. Deletions cut 4 bases from V and 5 bases from J, with 7 bases between. Germline CDR1 MGHDK, CDR2 SYGVNS. DNA of the CDR3: TGTGCCAGCAGTGTTACTAGAGATACGCAGTATTTT. Translation: CASSVTRDTQYF.

The rearrangement links TRBV11-1 to TRBJ2-1; no firm D call. Germline CDR1 and CDR2: SGHAT and FQDESV (reference sequence). This CDR3 contains 15 residues. V was clipped by 1 base and J by 0 bases, with 7 bases between them. CDR3 nucleotide sequence: TGTGCCAGCAGCTTAGACCTGAGCTCCTACAATGAGCAGTTCTTC. Residues: CASSLDLSSYNEQFF.

The chain is built from TRBV5-1 and TRBJ2-3, with a tentative D call TRBD2 (6 bases). Per the germline V gene, CDR1 is SGHRS and CDR2 is YFSETQ. V lost 4 bases to trimming and J lost 6 bases, with 12 bases between them. The CDR3 runs to 13 residues. CDR3 DNA: TGCGCCAGCAGCCCGGGGGATAGGGATACGCAGTATTTT. It encodes CASSPGDRDTQYF.

This rearrangement joins TRBV28 to TRBJ1-5; D is unresolved. Germline assignment: CDR1 MDHEN and CDR2 SYDVKM. Trimming took off 5 bases at V and 6 bases at J, with 8 bases between the two ends. CDR3 length: 12 amino acids. In DNA, the CDR3 is TGTGCCAGCAGTCTAGAACGTCAGCCCCAGCATTTT. It yields the protein CASSLERQPQHF.

This clone occurred once. This chain links TRBV19 with TRBJ2-1; 8 bases map to TRBD1. The V segment lost 6 bases and the J segment 6 bases; nucleotides outside the gene matches: 4. In germline, CDR1 is LNHDA, CDR2 SQIVND (reference sequence). There are 13 residues in the CDR3. In DNA, the CDR3 is TGTGCCAGTAGCCCCAGGGGGCGCAATGAGCAGTTCTTC. Encoded protein: CASSPRGRNEQFF.

This chain links TRBV4-3 with TRBJ1-1, with D maybe TRBD1 (5 bases). The CDR3 is 14 amino acids. V gave up 0 bases and J gave up 6 bases, with 11 bases separating them. Germline V lookup: CDR1 LGHNA, CDR2 YSLEER. This chain's CDR3 is CASSQDDRVPEAFF. The CDR3 DNA follows: TGCGCCAGCAGCCAAGATGACAGAGTGCCTGAAGCTTTCTTT.

This chain connects TRBV5-4 to TRBJ1-1; TRBD1 matches 8 bases. The V gene end was trimmed by 0 bases and the J gene end by 1 base; junction bases not matched to a gene: 5. The CDR3 consists of 16 residues. Germline loops: CDR1 SGHNT, CDR2 YYREEE (reference sequence). The CDR3 protein is CASSLAGGRGNTEAFF. CDR3 nucleotide sequence: TGTGCCAGCAGCTTGGCAGGGGGCAGGGGGAACACTGAAGCTTTCTTT. Variable domain in full (rest from reference TRBV5-4 and TRBJ1-1): ETGVTQSPTHLIKTRGQQVTLRCSSQSGHNTVSWYQQALGQGPQFIFQYYREEENGRGNFPPRFSGLQFPNYSSELNVNALELDDSALYLCASSLAGGRGNTEAFFGQGTRLTVV.

This clone was recorded once. The chain combines TRBV27 with TRBJ2-3; 8 nucleotides align to TRBD2. Germline loops: CDR1 MNHEY, CDR2 SMNVEV (reference sequence). CDR3 length equals 16 residues. V gave up 4 bases and J gave up 2 bases; unmatched junction bases: 8. CDR3 protein: CASSSFSGGATDTQYF. The CDR3 DNA sequence: TGTGCCAGCAGTTCCTTTTCGGGGGGGGCCACAGATACGCAGTATTTT.

The chain uses TRBV5-1 and TRBJ1-2, with no clear D. Between the trimmed V and J ends, which lost 0 bases and 3 bases, there was a span of 9 bases. There are 14 residues in the CDR3. Germline V lookup: CDR1 SGHRS, CDR2 YFSETQ. CDR3 nucleotide sequence: TGCGCCAGCAGCTTGGTCAGTGCGGACTATGGCTACACCTTC. Translated: CASSLVSADYGYTF.

The V call is TRBV12-3 or TRBV12-4, the J call TRBJ1-4, with D perhaps matching TRBD1 (6 bases). Deletions cut 3 bases from V and 8 bases from J, with 10 bases between. This CDR3 region has 13 residues. CDR3 coding DNA: TGTGCCAGCAGTTTGGGGGGGCCGGAAAAACTGTTTTTT. It codes for CASSLGGPEKLFF.

V and J are TRBV6-5 and TRBJ1-5; 7 nucleotides line up with TRBD1. The CDR3 sequence is 15 residues long. The junction had 7 bases not matched to a gene; V was cut back by 6 bases and J by 2 bases. Per the germline V gene, CDR1 is MNHEY and CDR2 is SVGAGI. CDR3 coding DNA: TGTGCCAGCAGCCGTACAGGGGAAGGCAATCAGCCCCAGCATTTT. This codes for CASSRTGEGNQPQHF.

The chain recombines TRBV7-9 with TRBJ1-5; the D gene is possibly TRBD1 (6 bases). Germline-derived CDR1 and CDR2 are SEHNR and FQNEAQ (reference sequence). Trimming pared 5 bases from V and 5 bases from J, leaving 16 bases between. This CDR3 has 15 residues. The CDR3 is CASSPTIGGDQPQHF. Written as DNA, the CDR3 is TGTGCCAGCAGCCCCACTATTGGGGGCGATCAGCCCCAGCATTTT.

V usage is TRBV28 and J usage is TRBJ1-4, with 11 positions matching TRBD1. Germline V gene data show CDR1 as MDHEN and CDR2 as SYDVKM. CDR3 length: 14 amino acids. The ends lost 7 bases at V and 8 bases at J; junction bases unmatched: 6. CDR3 protein: CASISGTGGEKLFF. In DNA form, the CDR3 reads TGTGCCAGCATTTCCGGGACAGGGGGAGAAAAACTGTTTTTT.

This chain uses TRBV10-3 with TRBJ2-3; possibly TRBD2 for D (5 bases). The CDR3 loop spans 14 amino acids. The V end lost 1 base, the J end lost 3 bases, and 8 bases lay between the germline ends. The germline gives CDR1 ENHRY, CDR2 SYGVKD. CDR3 protein: CAISEFEGTDTQYF. In nucleotides, the CDR3 is TGTGCCATCAGTGAGTTTGAGGGAACAGATACGCAGTATTTT.

V is TRBV30 and J is TRBJ1-2; 7 bases fit TRBD1. Germline CDR1 GTSNPN, CDR2 SVGIG (reference sequence). The CDR3 covers 15 residues. V lost 0 bases to trimming and J lost 2 bases; unmatched junction nucleotides: 6. The DNA of the CDR3 is TGTGCCTGGAGTGTCTGGGACAGCGGAAACTATGGCTACACCTTC. Amino acid sequence: CAWSVWDSGNYGYTF. The variable domain in full, with the rest retrieved from reference TRBV30 and TRBJ1-2, is SQTIHQWPATLVQPVGSPLSLECTVEGTSNPNLYWYRQAAGRGLQLLFYSVGIGQISSEVPQNLSASRPQDRQFILSSKKLLLSDSGFYLCAWSVWDSGNYGYTFGSGTRLTVV.

V gene TRBV9 combines with J gene TRBJ1-3, with D perhaps matching TRBD1 (5 bases). Trimming left V 4 bases short and J 0 bases short, with 20 bases between. CDR3 length equals 18 residues. Germline loops: CDR1 SGDLS, CDR2 YYNGEE. CDR3 region: CASSQRGGPILSGNTIYF. DNA of the CDR3: TGTGCCAGCAGCCAAAGGGGTGGACCGATACTCTCTGGAAACACCATATATTTT. Together with reference TRBV9 and TRBJ1-3, the CDR3 gives the full variable domain: DSGVTQTPKHLITATGQRVTLRCSPRSGDLSVYWYQQSLDQGLQFLIQYYNGEERAKGNILERFSAQQFPDLHSELNLSSLELGDSALYFCASSQRGGPILSGNTIYFGEGSWLTVV.

Only one count was recorded for this clone. In DNA, the CDR3 is TGTGCCAGCAGTTTTCGGTCCGCCGGGGAGCTGTTTTTT. It translates to CASSFRSAGELFF. The J gene is TRBJ2-2, the V gene TRBV27; no reliable D call. Germline V gene data show CDR1 as MNHEY and CDR2 as SMNVEV (reference sequence). The CDR3 consists of 13 residues. V was pared by 3 bases and J by 6 bases, with 8 bases between.

The J gene is TRBJ2-7, the V gene TRBV3-1 (or the pseudogene TRBV3-2), with TRBD1 matching 10 bases. Germline V lookup: CDR1 LGHDT, CDR2 YNNKEL (reference sequence). The V segment lost 5 bases and the J segment 4 bases; nucleotides outside the gene matches: 5. The CDR3 loop spans 14 amino acids. As DNA, the CDR3 is TGTGCCAGCAGCTCCGGGACAGGGGAATACGAGCAGTACTTC. The encoded protein is CASSSGTGEYEQYF.

This chain connects TRBV5-1 to TRBJ2-5; TRBD2 matches 16 bases. Losses at the gene ends were 4 bases for V and 3 bases for J; bases not matched to a gene: 9. The CDR3 sequence is 18 residues long. The germline gives CDR1 SGHRS, CDR2 YFSETQ. CDR3 protein: CASSLTAGLAGGKETQYF. The CDR3 DNA follows: TGCGCCAGCAGCCTCACCGCGGGACTAGCGGGGGGGAAAGAGACCCAGTACTTC.

The V and J genes are TRBV19 and TRBJ2-7; tentative D call: TRBD1 (5 bases). CDR1 is LNHDA and CDR2 is SQIVND in the germline V gene (reference sequence). Trimming left V 6 bases short and J 2 bases short, with 14 bases between. This CDR3 has 14 residues. CDR3 in amino acids: CASRNSGIPYEQYF. The CDR3 nucleotides are TGTGCCAGTAGGAACTCAGGGATCCCCTACGAGCAGTACTTC.

The V call is TRBV12-3 or TRBV12-4, the J call TRBJ1-2; the D gene is possibly TRBD1 (5 bases). The V end was cut by 6 bases, the J end by 7 bases, with 12 bases between. The CDR3 covers 12 residues. The CDR3 loop is CASSVNRRGYTF. DNA of the CDR3: TGTGCCAGCAGCGTCAACAGGCGTGGCTACACCTTC.

The V gene is TRBV6-2 or TRBV6-3, the J gene TRBJ1-6, with D possibly being TRBD1 (5 bases). Germline CDR1 reads MNHEY; CDR2 reads SVGEGT. V was pared by 5 bases and J by 8 bases, with 16 bases between. The CDR3 covers 15 residues. CDR3 DNA: TGTGCCAGCAGTCCCGGACGGGGCGGGGATTCACCCCTCCACTTT. As protein: CASSPGRGGDSPLHF.

The chain links TRBV2 to TRBJ2-4; a weak D match, TRBD1 (5 bases). The germline V and J ends were trimmed by 2 bases and 10 bases, with 15 bases remaining between them. The CDR3 sequence is 14 residues long. Germline assignment: CDR1 SNHLY and CDR2 FYNNEI. CDR3 DNA: TGTGCCAGCAGTGAACGGCGGCAGGGCGTGATTCAGTACTTC. Protein sequence: CASSERRQGVIQYF.

The rearrangement joins TRBV12-3 or TRBV12-4 to TRBJ2-7; 7 nucleotides agree with TRBD1. The CDR3 has 12 residues. The ends lost 5 bases at V and 6 bases at J; junction bases unmatched: 4. The CDR3 nucleotides are TGTGCCAGCAGTCTCCGACAGGGCGAGCAGTACTTC. Protein: CASSLRQGEQYF.

This clone was seen only a few times. This rearrangement joins TRBV5-1 to TRBJ1-1, with D possibly being TRBD1 (6 bases). The CDR3 has 14 amino acids. Germline V lookup: CDR1 SGHRS, CDR2 YFSETQ. V lost 7 bases to trimming and J lost 7 bases, with 20 bases between them. CDR3 sequence (DNA): TGCGCCAGCCACTTAACGGGGGGCGCGAATGAAGCTTTCTTT. Translating it yields CASHLTGGANEAFF.